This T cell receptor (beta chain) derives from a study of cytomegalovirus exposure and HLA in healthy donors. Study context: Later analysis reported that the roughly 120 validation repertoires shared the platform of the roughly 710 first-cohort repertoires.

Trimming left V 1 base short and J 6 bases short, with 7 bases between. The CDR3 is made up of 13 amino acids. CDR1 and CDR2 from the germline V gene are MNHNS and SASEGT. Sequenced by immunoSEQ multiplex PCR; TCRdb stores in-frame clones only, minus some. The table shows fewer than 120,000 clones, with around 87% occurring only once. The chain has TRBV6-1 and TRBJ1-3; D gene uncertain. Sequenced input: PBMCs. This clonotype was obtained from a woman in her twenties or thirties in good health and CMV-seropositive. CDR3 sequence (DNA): TGTGCCAGCAGTGAAGGGCCTCAAAACACCATATATTTT. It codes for CASSEGPQNTIYF.